The source of this T cell receptor (beta chain) is a study of T-cell reconstitution after alpha-beta-depleted transplantation in children. Findings and caveats of the study: Two months or so post-transplant, alpha-beta T cells reportedly derived from several hundred expanded graft clones.

The TCRbeta library was prepared with unique molecular identifiers. Each CDR3 protein gets one entry after TCRdb re-called the PCR reads with MiXCR. The data show about 200,000 distinct CDR3 sequences, with about 6.6% seen just once and roughly 6% held by the top ten. V lost 8 bases to trimming and J lost 4 bases; unmatched junction nucleotides: 12. The germline V gene has CDR1 LGHNA and CDR2 YNFKEQ. This CDR3 contains 16 residues. This clonotype appeared many times. Its matching antigen is unknown. The sample here was PBMCs, taken before TCRalphabeta/CD19-depleted stem cell transplant. The receptor's source is a boy between 2 and 10 years old with acute lymphoblastic leukemia, due to receive a stem cell transplant. The genes are TRBV4-2 and TRBJ2-1; 9 bases match TRBD2. The CDR3 coding sequence is TGTGCCAGCGGCCCCTTGCGGGAGGGCCGGTACAATGAGCAGTTCTTC. As protein: CASGPLREGRYNEQFF.